The clone carrying this T cell receptor beta chain was seen ten or more times. Its specificity is not known. Unique molecular identifiers tagged individual cDNA molecules. TCRdb reanalysed the 5' RACE reads using MiXCR and keeps one entry per CDR3 protein. The sample lists tens of thousands of distinct CDR3 sequences, about 9.1% occurring once. This specimen comes from a study of early T cells in non-severe SARS-CoV-2 infection. About the research overall: Alpha and beta chains were unpaired, from unsorted whole-blood bulk RNA.

The CDR3 is 15 amino acids. Germline-derived CDR1 and CDR2 are SGHAT and FQNNGV. V gave up 5 bases and J gave up 5 bases, with 15 bases separating them. Overall study findings and caveats: Anti-spike CD8 responses were favored in VDJdb matching, and private and CD4 specificities were missed.

The material sequenced was whole blood. This receptor was identified in an adult who was a healthcare worker with PCR-confirmed SARS-CoV-2 infection or an uninfected control (not recorded which). This rearrangement joins TRBV11-2 to TRBJ2-2, with unresolved D. CDR3 loop: CASSHQSGYTGELFF. CDR3 bases: TGTGCCAGCAGCCACCAATCCGGGTATACCGGGGAGCTGTTTTTT.